This is a list of T cell receptor beta chains from one sample in a study of glioma-infiltrating T cells. TCRdb called the multiplex PCR reads again in MiXCR, with one record for every CDR3 protein. In the table there are under 150,000 distinct CDR3 sequences, about 25% of which are singletons. Source material: glioma tissue, nonneoplastic brain tissue, or PBMCs (not recorded which). These receptor sequences come from a human donor with low-grade glioma or glioblastoma, undergoing nonglioma brain surgery, or in good health (not recorded which). Each CDR3 is given with its conserved first and last residue. The D gene is left open where the match is weak. A row's size may be missing; if present it is once, few, many or a size class.

TGCAGTGCTAGTACGTGGGGTAGCAATCAGCCCCAGCATTTT,CSASTWGSNQPQHF,TRBV20-1,TRBJ1-5,NA,many
TGTGCCAGCAGTCAAACCCTGGCGGGGGATTACAATGAGCAGTTCTTC,CASSQTLAGDYNEQFF,TRBV4-2,TRBJ2-1,TRBD2,few
TGTGCCAGCAGCGTACTAGAGGGGTCCCCCACAGATACGCAGTATTTT,CASSVLEGSPTDTQYF,TRBV9,TRBJ2-3,NA,NA
TGTGCCAGCAGTTTCCGCGAAAACACAGATACGCAGTATTTT,CASSFRENTDTQYF,TRBV27,TRBJ2-3,NA,many
TGTGCCAGCAGCTTAACGAGGGACAAGAATTCACCCCTCCACTTT,CASSLTRDKNSPLHF,TRBV7-3,TRBJ1-6,NA,many
TGTGCCACCAGCAGAGATCGGAGGACGGGGAACACCGGGGAGCTGTTTTTT,CATSRDRRTGNTGELFF,TRBV15,TRBJ2-2,NA,NA
TGTGCCAGCAGTCCCCCCCTAGCGGGGTTAGAGACCCAGTACTTC,CASSPPLAGLETQYF,TRBV12-3/TRBV12-4,TRBJ2-5,TRBD2,NA
TGTGCCAGCAGTTTGGGACCGCTCTCTGGAAACACCATATATTTT,CASSLGPLSGNTIYF,TRBV27,TRBJ1-3,NA,many
TGCAGTGCTAGAGATCCCCACAGGGGGCCCGGCAATGAGCAGTTCTTC,CSARDPHRGPGNEQFF,TRBV20-1,TRBJ2-1,TRBD1,NA
TGTGCCAGCAGCTTAGACAGGGGAAATTTCAATGAGCAGTTCTTC,CASSLDRGNFNEQFF,TRBV7-2,TRBJ2-1,TRBD1,NA
TGCGCCAGCAGCTTGAGGACAGGACGCAATCAGCCCCAGCATTTT,CASSLRTGRNQPQHF,TRBV5-1,TRBJ1-5,TRBD1,NA
TGTGCCAGCAGCCAAGTAAGGGGGACAGAGAACACTGAAGCTTTCTTT,CASSQVRGTENTEAFF,TRBV3-1,TRBJ1-1,TRBD1,few
TGTGCCAGCAGTTATCCGGCATCGGGGTACTCTGGAAACACCATATATTTT,CASSYPASGYSGNTIYF,TRBV6-1,TRBJ1-3,NA,few
TGCAGTGCTAGACCCCCGGGTAGGGGCAGGGGGGACTGTGGCTACACCTTC,CSARPPGRGRGDCGYTF,TRBV20-1,TRBJ1-2,TRBD1,once
TGTGCCAGCAGGGGGGGGGGTACCACAGATACGCAGTATTTT,CASRGGGTTDTQYF,TRBV6-2/TRBV6-3,TRBJ2-3,TRBD2,NA
TGTGCCAGCAGTGTATTGCGGGAGGCAGTCTACTATGGCTACACCTTC,CASSVLREAVYYGYTF,TRBV27,TRBJ1-2,NA,many